One sample yielded the 28 T cell receptor beta chains listed below, sequenced in a study of blood T cells in healthy people across ages. Then a second PCR, running roughly 7 to 11 cycles, was carried out with a sample-barcoded 5' primer and a J-beta primer mix. A single record per CDR3 protein comes from TCRdb applying MiXCR to the 5' RACE reads. The repertoire has roughly 1.7 million distinct CDR3 sequences, 30% to 40% of them found once; the top ten carry about 11%. Source material: blood. These TCRs come from a woman in her twenties or thirties in good health.

The sample holds a few counts of this clonotype. V is TRBV9 and J is TRBJ2-3; no firm D call. Germline V gene sequence: CDR1 SGDLS, CDR2 YYNGEE. V lost 4 bases to trimming and J lost 0 bases, with 18 bases between them. This CDR3 has 17 amino acids. The CDR3 sequence: CASSSWSTGSSTDTQYF. For the CDR3, the DNA is TGTGCCAGCAGCTCCTGGTCAACTGGCTCTAGCACAGATACGCAGTATTTT.

The chain couples TRBV20-1 to TRBJ2-1; TRBD2 might be the D (6 bases). Per the germline V gene, CDR1 is DFQATT and CDR2 is SNEGSKA (reference sequence). This CDR3 is built from 12 residues. The V and J ends lost 3 bases and 6 bases respectively, with 9 bases between them. CDR3 coding DNA: TGCAGTGCTAGCGTAGCGGTCAATGAGCAGTTCTTC. This translates into CSASVAVNEQFF.

This clonotype showed up many times. The V call is TRBV7-2, the J call TRBJ2-7, with unresolved D. The CDR3 has 14 amino acids. Between the trimmed V and J ends, which lost 5 bases and 0 bases, there was a span of 11 bases. From germline, CDR1 is SGHTA and CDR2 FQGNSA. The CDR3 loop reads CASSPDGPSYEQYF. The CDR3 region has the DNA TGTGCCAGCAGCCCCGATGGACCCTCCTACGAGCAGTACTTC.

V is TRBV7-6 and J is TRBJ2-1; TRBD2 matches at 8 bases. This CDR3 comprises 15 residues. J was trimmed by 5 bases and V by 0 bases; bases with no gene match: 3. Per germline, CDR1 SGHVS and CDR2 FNYEAQ. CDR3 sequence: CASSLAAGGNNEQFF. The CDR3 DNA reads as TGTGCCAGCAGCTTAGCGGCGGGGGGAAACAATGAGCAGTTCTTC.

In regard to this clonotype: A much more abundant neighbour one base away suggests this may be a read error. The chain employs TRBV27 and TRBJ2-5; 8 bases match TRBD1. There are 14 residues in the CDR3. The germline gives CDR1 MNHEY, CDR2 SMNVEV (reference sequence). The ends lost 6 bases at V and 11 bases at J; junction bases unmatched: 14. CDR3 sequence reads: CASRPGQGDYKQYF. The CDR3 coding sequence is TGTGCCAGCAGACCAGGACAGGGTGACTACAAGCAGTACTTC.

This clonotype was seen more than once but under ten times. The rearrangement uses TRBV5-1 and TRBJ1-2; 9 nucleotides align to TRBD1. Unmatched junction bases numbered 9, after V lost 4 bases and J lost 8 bases. This CDR3 is built from 14 residues. From germline, CDR1 is SGHRS and CDR2 YFSETQ. The CDR3, as DNA: TGCGCCAGCAGCATGCGTCAGGACAGGGGCGGCTACACCTTC. It specifies CASSMRQDRGGYTF. The full variable domain, its missing parts supplied by reference TRBV5-1 and TRBJ1-2, is KAGVTQTPRYLIKTRGQQVTLSCSPISGHRSVSWYQQTPGQGLQFLFEYFSETQRNKGNFPGRFSGRQFSNSRSEMNVSTLELGDSALYLCASSMRQDRGGYTFGSGTRLTVV.

There are a few counts of this clonotype. The chain has TRBV20-1 and TRBJ2-3; 7 bases line up with TRBD2. This CDR3 spans 15 amino acids. Germline V CDR1 and CDR2: DFQATT, SNEGSKA (reference sequence). Trimming removed 4 bases from V and 6 bases from J; junction bases left unmatched: 13. The chain's CDR3 is CSATRPSGPGDTQYF. The DNA for the CDR3 is TGCAGTGCTACCCGTCCTAGCGGACCCGGGGATACGCAGTATTTT.

This clonotype was counted a few times. The junction differs from germline at one of its ends, possibly a read error. The chain combines TRBV27 with TRBJ2-3, with 8 nucleotides matching TRBD2. Germline lookup yields CDR1 MNHEY and CDR2 SMNVEV (reference sequence). The CDR3 runs to 16 residues. The CDR3 nucleotides read TGTGCCCGCAGTTTATGGCGGGGGGCTAGCACAGATACGCAGTATTTT. Amino acid sequence: CARSLWRGASTDTQYF.

This clonotype came up once. Relative to the germline gene, one junction end is altered; a read error may explain this. The chain carries TRBV13 and TRBJ2-6; perhaps TRBD2 as D (7 bases). This CDR3 has 15 amino acids. From germline, CDR1 is PRHDT and CDR2 FYEKMQ (reference sequence). The CDR3 bases are TGTGCCAGCAGCTACCGGGGGGCTGGGGCCAACGTCCGGACTTTC. This gives the protein CASSYRGAGANVRTF. Full variable domain (remainder filled in from reference TRBV13 and TRBJ2-6): AAGVIQSPRHLIKEKRETATLKCYPIPRHDTVYWYQQGPGQDPQFLISFYEKMQSDKGSIPDRFSAQQFSDYHSELNMSSLELGDSALYFCASSYRGAGANVRTFGAGSRLTVL.

The V and J genes are TRBV27 and TRBJ2-1; TRBD1 or TRBD2 may be the D gene (5 bases each). Germline V lookup: CDR1 MNHEY, CDR2 SMNVEV (reference sequence). V was pared by 0 bases and J by 3 bases, with 12 bases between. The CDR3 extends over 16 amino acids. The DNA for the CDR3 is TGTGCCAGCAGTTTATCGGGTGGGACGGTCTACAATGAGCAGTTCTTC. Translating gives CASSLSGGTVYNEQFF.

The rearrangement uses TRBV11-3 and TRBJ2-7, with 8 bases that match TRBD2. J gave up 4 bases and V 5 bases, and 10 bases lay outside the gene matches. The germline V gene has CDR1 SGHNT and CDR2 YENEEA. CDR3 size: 15 residues. CDR3 bases: TGTGCCAGCAGCGCCCGGCTAGCGGGTTTTTACGAGCAGTACTTC. Residues: CASSARLAGFYEQYF.

A note on this clonotype: A much larger clonotype is one base distant, so this may be a read error. This sequence joins TRBV30 and TRBJ2-5, with 9 bases lining up with TRBD2. The CDR3 length is 17 residues. Germline V gene lookup returns CDR1 GTSNPN and CDR2 SVGIG (reference sequence). The CDR3 DNA follows: TGTGCCCGGAGCGCCGTGGGTAGCGGGGGTTGGAGAGAGACCCAGTACTTC. It encodes CARSAVGSGGWRETQYF.

This sequence joins TRBV7-9 and TRBJ2-3; D call uncertain. The V gene lost 1 base and the J gene lost 0 bases, with 8 bases spanning the gap. CDR1 SEHNR and CDR2 FQNEAQ come from the germline V gene (reference sequence). The CDR3 runs 15 residues. CDR3 residues: CASSLGSPSTDTQYF. In nucleotides, the CDR3 is TGTGCCAGCAGCTTAGGGTCGCCTAGCACAGATACGCAGTATTTT.

This clonotype has only a few counts. The chain employs TRBV6-2 or TRBV6-3 and TRBJ1-6; TRBD1 is a possible D gene (6 bases). There are 17 residues in the CDR3. Germline values: CDR1 MNHEY, CDR2 SVGEGT. Trimming left V 0 bases short and J 1 base short, with 10 bases between. The CDR3 here is CASSYSEGTSYNSPLHF. The CDR3 bases are TGTGCCAGCAGTTACTCGGAAGGGACATCCTATAATTCACCCCTCCACTTT.

This clonotype was observed a handful of times. V and J are TRBV9 and TRBJ1-1; 9 bases match TRBD1. The germline V gene has CDR1 SGDLS and CDR2 YYNGEE. The trim removed 7 bases at V and 4 bases at J, leaving 8 bases unmatched. This CDR3 is built from 14 residues. The CDR3 DNA reads TGTGCCAGCGCTGGGGGGACAGGGACCACTGAAGCTTTCTTT. Protein sequence: CASAGGTGTTEAFF. Full variable domain (outside the CDR3, taken from reference TRBV9 and TRBJ1-1): DSGVTQTPKHLITATGQRVTLRCSPRSGDLSVYWYQQSLDQGLQFLIQYYNGEERAKGNILERFSAQQFPDLHSELNLSSLELGDSALYFCASAGGTGTTEAFFGQGTRLTVV.

This clonotype was seen a handful of times. The rearrangement joins TRBV27 to TRBJ2-3; D is perhaps TRBD2 (5 bases). CDR3 length: 17 amino acids. V lost 4 bases to trimming and J lost 2 bases, with 19 bases between them. CDR1 and CDR2 from the germline V gene are MNHEY and SMNVEV (reference sequence). For the CDR3, the DNA is TGTGCCAGCAGTTCCGTGTGGGTGGGGAGTAACACAGATACGCAGTATTTT. Translating it yields CASSSVWVGSNTDTQYF.

The J gene is TRBJ2-4, the V gene TRBV20-1, with D possibly being TRBD1 (6 bases). The J call may be wrong; the DNA end is better matched by TRBJ2-7. In germline, CDR1 is DFQATT, CDR2 SNEGSKA (reference sequence). CDR3 length: 13 amino acids. CDR3: CSARSGAEDEQYF. In DNA, the CDR3 is TGCAGTGCTAGGTCAGGGGCGGAGGACGAGCAGTACTTC.

The rearrangement joins TRBV20-1 to TRBJ2-3; D assignment may be TRBD1 or TRBD2 (5 bases each). The CDR3 has 16 residues. Germline assignment: CDR1 DFQATT and CDR2 SNEGSKA (reference sequence). V dropped 3 bases and J dropped 7 bases, with 23 bases sitting between them. This CDR3 is CSARDLYGASSHTQYF. CDR3 coding DNA: TGCAGTGCTAGGGATTTATACGGGGCGAGTAGTCATACGCAGTATTTT.

The rearrangement uses TRBV10-3 and TRBJ2-7; TRBD2 aligns across 12 bases. Germline V gene data show CDR1 as ENHRY and CDR2 as SYGVKD. The CDR3 extends over 14 amino acids. Germline trimming cut 4 bases from V and 2 bases from J; bases unmatched to any gene: 0. The CDR3 DNA reads TGTGCCATCAGTGGACTAGCGGGAGCCTACGAGCAGTACTTC. Translating gives CAISGLAGAYEQYF.

J is TRBJ2-4 and V is TRBV11-2, with 9 bases identical to TRBD2. The CDR3 is made up of 18 amino acids. The germline V gene has CDR1 SGHAT and CDR2 FQNNGV. Losses at the gene ends were 4 bases for V and 5 bases for J; bases not matched to a gene: 15. CDR3 residues: CASSSALGAGGPQNIQYF. In DNA, the CDR3 is TGTGCCAGCAGCTCGGCCCTAGGGGCGGGAGGGCCCCAAAACATTCAGTACTTC.

The V call is TRBV12-3 or TRBV12-4, the J call TRBJ1-3; 9 bases fit TRBD1. J lost 0 bases, V lost 4 bases, and 4 bases had no gene match. This CDR3 region has 16 residues. The CDR3 DNA reads as TGTGCCAGCAGTTCACAGGGGGCTCTCTCTGGAAACACCATATATTTT. This codes for CASSSQGALSGNTIYF.

This chain uses TRBV27 with TRBJ2-7; D is possibly TRBD2 (7 bases). Trimming stripped 7 bases from V and 6 bases from J, with 25 bases between. Germline V gene lookup returns CDR1 MNHEY and CDR2 SMNVEV (reference sequence). This CDR3 comprises 16 residues. CDR3 DNA sequence: TGTGCCAGCACACCTCTGGGGGGGCTGAGTCTTGGCGAGCAGTACTTC. Translated, it gives CASTPLGGLSLGEQYF.

A few counts support this clonotype. The V gene is TRBV15, the J gene TRBJ2-1, with D maybe TRBD1 (5 bases). The CDR3 has 17 amino acids. Between the trimmed V and J ends, which lost 0 bases and 3 bases, there was a span of 15 bases. Germline assignment: CDR1 LNHNV and CDR2 YYDKDF (reference sequence). The CDR3 DNA sequence: TGTGCCACCAGCAGAGAAAGGCAGGGAAAGATCTACAATGAGCAGTTCTTC. It yields the protein CATSRERQGKIYNEQFF.

This rearrangement joins TRBV4-1 to TRBJ2-7, with D perhaps TRBD1 or TRBD2 (6 bases each). Trimming took off 1 base at V and 3 bases at J, with 25 bases between the two ends. CDR1 and CDR2 (germline): MGHRA, YSYEKL. This CDR3 is 19 amino acids long. DNA for the CDR3: TGCGCCAGCAGCCAAGTCCTACTCCTCCGAGGGGGGCAAAGCTACGAGCAGTACTTC. It specifies CASSQVLLLRGGQSYEQYF.

The CDR3 reads CATSPGGSEFF. The CDR3 nucleotides read TGTGCCACCAGCCCCGGGGGTTCGGAGTTCTTC. The chain couples TRBV15 to TRBJ2-1; D may be TRBD2 (6 bases). The CDR3 sequence is 11 residues long. Germline CDR1 reads LNHNV; CDR2 reads YYDKDF (reference sequence). V lost 5 bases and J 14 bases, leaving 13 bases between the germline ends.

This clonotype was seen a handful of times. V gene TRBV25-1 combines with J gene TRBJ2-3, with TRBD1 identical over 7 bases. The germline V gene encodes CDR1 MGHDK and CDR2 SYGVNS. The CDR3 covers 14 residues. After removal of 5 bases from V and 6 bases from J, the junction contained 8 bases not matched to a gene. CDR3 loop: CASSLRGKGDTQYF. The CDR3 nucleotides are TGTGCCAGCAGTCTCAGGGGGAAGGGGGATACGCAGTATTTT.

Points on this clonotype: A read error may produce the germline difference seen at one junction end. J is TRBJ2-6 and V is TRBV20-1; 9 bases are a match to TRBD1. Germline V gene lookup returns CDR1 DFQATT and CDR2 SNEGSKA (reference sequence). This CDR3 is built from 16 residues. Written as DNA, the CDR3 is TGCAGTGCCCCGGACAGGGGACCCTCTGGGACCAACGTCCTGACTTTC. Protein: CSAPDRGPSGTNVLTF.

The chain recombines TRBV7-9 with TRBJ1-4; D not certain. Trimming stripped 5 bases from V and 3 bases from J, with 13 bases between. The length of the CDR3 is 15 residues. Germline values: CDR1 SEHNR, CDR2 FQNEAQ (reference sequence). The CDR3 nucleotides are TGTGCCAGCAGCCTATCGGGAGGAGCTAATGAAAAACTGTTTTTT. Protein sequence: CASSLSGGANEKLFF.